Below are 5 T cell receptor beta chains sequenced from a single sample in a study of T cell responses to AZD1222 COVID-19 vaccine. TCRdb's table, derived via immunoSEQ multiplex PCR, lists solely in-frame clones and lacks some. The table shows some 180,000 clones, with 80% to 95% occurring only once. This specimen was peripheral blood, taken 28 days after the second AZD1222 dose. These TCRs come from an adult who received the AZD1222 COVID-19 vaccine.

The chain uses TRBV5-6 and TRBJ1-5; D uncertain. The germline V and J ends were trimmed by 3 bases and 6 bases, with 10 bases remaining between them. This CDR3 region has 13 residues. Germline CDR1 SGHDT, CDR2 YYEEEE. The CDR3 protein is CASSSTGVQPQHF. For the CDR3, the DNA is TGTGCCAGCAGCTCGACTGGGGTTCAGCCCCAGCATTTT.

V gene TRBV12-3 or TRBV12-4 combines with J gene TRBJ2-1; D gene unclear. V lost 6 bases and J 8 bases, leaving 11 bases between the germline ends. The CDR3 has 12 residues. For the CDR3, the DNA is TGTGCCAGCAGCCATGGACGGGATGAGCAGTTCTTC. Protein product: CASSHGRDEQFF.

This clone appeared a single time. In nucleotides, the CDR3 is TGTGCCAGCAGCCTAGGGACTAGCGGGGGGACCGGGGAGCTGTTTTTT. Protein: CASSLGTSGGTGELFF. The V and J genes are TRBV3-1 (or the pseudogene TRBV3-2) and TRBJ2-2, with 15 bases matching TRBD2. Per the germline V gene, CDR1 is LGHDT and CDR2 is YNNKEL (reference sequence). This CDR3 has 16 residues. V lost 4 bases and J lost 5; bases outside the gene matches: 2.

The V gene is TRBV28, the J gene TRBJ1-2, with TRBD1 matching over 7 bases. The germline CDR1 and CDR2 sequences are MDHEN and SYDVKM. The ends lost 7 bases at V and 8 bases at J; junction bases unmatched: 7. This CDR3 is 12 amino acids long. The DNA for the CDR3 is TGTGCCAGCACCAAGGGGGCGGGAGGCTACACCTTC. It codes for CASTKGAGGYTF.

This clone was detected only once. V gene TRBV7-8 combines with J gene TRBJ1-5; D gene unclear. V dropped 5 bases and J dropped 3 bases, with 5 bases sitting between them. Germline CDR1 reads SGHVS; CDR2 reads FQNEAQ. The CDR3 covers 12 residues. The CDR3 DNA sequence: TGTGCCAGCAGCCTCCTCAATCAGCCCCAGCATTTT. It yields the protein CASSLLNQPQHF. The full variable domain, rest sourced from reference TRBV7-8 and TRBJ1-5, is GAGVSQSPRYKVAKRGQDVALRCDPISGHVSLFWYQQALGQGPEFLTYFQNEAQLDKSGLPSDRFFAERPEGSVSTLKIQRTQQEDSAVYLCASSLLNQPQHFGDGTRLSIL.